These 31 T cell receptor beta chains were sequenced from one sample in a study of T cell changes during pregnancy in multiple sclerosis. The method was immunoSEQ multiplex PCR; TCRdb's version includes in-frame clones alone and lacks a portion of them. The table includes 70,000 to 95,000 clones, around 93% detected once. The sample consisted of peripheral blood, taken in the third trimester of pregnancy. The origin of the receptors is a female donor with multiple sclerosis, enrolled in a pregnancy study.

V and J are TRBV27 and TRBJ1-1; no clear D gene. Per germline, CDR1 MNHEY and CDR2 SMNVEV (reference sequence). The CDR3 has 13 residues. Trimming left V 3 bases short and J 4 bases short, with 9 bases between. CDR3 sequence reads: CASSFGGSTEAFF. The CDR3 region has the DNA TGTGCCAGCAGTTTTGGTGGTAGCACTGAAGCTTTCTTT.

The chain recombines TRBV27 with TRBJ2-6; D is perhaps TRBD2 (5 bases). CDR3 length: 16 residues. Trimming left V 3 bases short and J 2 bases short, with 11 bases between. Germline assignment: CDR1 MNHEY and CDR2 SMNVEV (reference sequence). In DNA, the CDR3 is TGTGCCAGCAGTTTTTCGAGGGCCACTGGGGCCAACGTCCTGACTTTC. The encoded protein is CASSFSRATGANVLTF.

The genes are TRBV15 and TRBJ1-4; D might be TRBD1 (5 bases). V was trimmed by 0 bases and J by 5 bases, leaving 13 bases between them. Germline V gene sequence: CDR1 LNHNV, CDR2 YYDKDF (reference sequence). The CDR3 spans 16 residues. The CDR3 nucleotides read TGTGCCACCAGCAGAGAGTTTGGGGCCCCCAATGAAAAACTGTTTTTT. Its protein is CATSREFGAPNEKLFF. Based on the CDR3 plus reference TRBV15 and TRBJ1-4, the full variable domain is DAMVIQNPRYQVTQFGKPVTLSCSQTLNHNVMYWYQQKSSQAPKLLFHYYDKDFNNEADTPDNFQSRRPNTSFCFLDIRSPGLGDTAMYLCATSREFGAPNEKLFFGSGTQLSVL.

V gene TRBV5-1 combines with J gene TRBJ2-2; 7 bases line up with TRBD1. V shed 4 bases and J 0 bases; nucleotides not matched to a gene: 6. Per germline, CDR1 SGHRS and CDR2 YFSETQ. CDR3 length: 16 amino acids. The CDR3 loop reads CASSHRTGANTGELFF. CDR3 DNA: TGCGCCAGCAGCCACCGGACAGGAGCGAACACCGGGGAGCTGTTTTTT. The full variable domain, in which reference TRBV5-1 and TRBJ2-2 provide the parts outside the CDR3, is KAGVTQTPRYLIKTRGQQVTLSCSPISGHRSVSWYQQTPGQGLQFLFEYFSETQRNKGNFPGRFSGRQFSNSRSEMNVSTLELGDSALYLCASSHRTGANTGELFFGEGSRLTVL.

The rearrangement uses TRBV7-9 and TRBJ1-3, with 7 bases that match TRBD1. After removal of 5 bases from V and 2 bases from J, the junction contained 6 bases not matched to a gene. From germline, CDR1 is SEHNR and CDR2 FQNEAQ (reference sequence). CDR3 length equals 15 residues. The CDR3, as DNA: TGTGCCAGCAGCGTCGGGACAGCCGCTGGAAACACCATATATTTT. This encodes CASSVGTAAGNTIYF.

The rearrangement joins TRBV5-4 to TRBJ2-6, with D maybe TRBD2 (6 bases). Germline values: CDR1 SGHNT, CDR2 YYREEE (reference sequence). Trimming stripped 5 bases from V and 0 bases from J, with 12 bases between. CDR3 length equals 16 residues. The CDR3: CASSRGSPSGANVLTF. CDR3 DNA: TGTGCCAGCAGTCGGGGGAGTCCCTCTGGGGCCAACGTCCTGACTTTC.

CDR3 sequence: CASSLATGGRNEKLFF. DNA of the CDR3: TGCGCCAGCAGCTTGGCGACAGGGGGCCGTAATGAAAAACTGTTTTTT. The gene calls are TRBV5-1 and TRBJ1-4; 10 bases agree with TRBD1. Per germline, CDR1 SGHRS and CDR2 YFSETQ. Trimming cost V 0 bases and J 4 bases; bases outside gene matches: 3. The CDR3 totals 16 residues.

This chain links TRBV9 with TRBJ1-3, with no clear D. With 2 bases removed from V and 2 bases from J, the gap between germline ends came to 14 bases. Germline values: CDR1 SGDLS, CDR2 YYNGEE. The CDR3 totals 16 residues. DNA for the CDR3: TGTGCCAGCAGCGTCGCCGGGTCCCCGGCTGGAAACACCATATATTTT. It translates to CASSVAGSPAGNTIYF.

V gene TRBV28 combines with J gene TRBJ2-1; 12 positions match TRBD2. The V gene end was trimmed by 1 base and the J gene end by 15 bases; junction bases not matched to a gene: 10. CDR1 and CDR2 (germline): MDHEN, SYDVKM. This CDR3 is 15 amino acids long. CDR3 nucleotide sequence: TGTGCCAGCAGTTTATCCTCTAGCGGGAGGGCCGGGAGGTTCTTC. Its protein is CASSLSSSGRAGRFF.

The chain links TRBV5-5 to TRBJ2-6; weak D call: TRBD2 (5 bases). The germline V gene has CDR1 SGHKS and CDR2 YYEKEE (reference sequence). The germline V and J ends were trimmed by 0 bases and 4 bases, with 14 bases remaining between them. This CDR3 spans 17 amino acids. The CDR3 spells CASSLGPGGSGANVLTF. CDR3 nucleotides: TGTGCCAGCAGCTTGGGACCAGGCGGGTCCGGGGCCAACGTCCTGACTTTC.

The chain couples TRBV7-2 to TRBJ1-1, with 8 positions matching TRBD1. The CDR3 is 15 residues long. The germline gives CDR1 SGHTA, CDR2 FQGNSA. The junction had 5 bases not matched to a gene; V was cut back by 0 bases and J by 5 bases. CDR3 in DNA: TGTGCCAGCAGCTTAGCGGGACAGGTTCGGACTGAAGCTTTCTTT. Residues: CASSLAGQVRTEAFF. The variable domain in full, with the rest retrieved from reference TRBV7-2 and TRBJ1-1, is GAGVSQSPSNKVTEKGKDVELRCDPISGHTALYWYRQSLGQGLEFLIYFQGNSAPDKSGLPSDRFSAERTGGSVSTLTIQRTQQEDSAVYLCASSLAGQVRTEAFFGQGTRLTVV.

V is TRBV4-3 and J is TRBJ2-7, with D tentatively TRBD2 (6 bases). The CDR3 runs to 15 residues. The V end was cut by 4 bases, the J end by 2 bases, with 15 bases between. CDR1 is LGHNA, CDR2 YSLEER, per germline. CDR3 region: CASSPYRTTPYEQYF. The CDR3 region has the DNA TGCGCCAGCAGCCCTTACCGGACTACGCCCTACGAGCAGTACTTC.

The chain couples TRBV6-6 to TRBJ2-7, with 7 bases that match TRBD2. The J segment lost 2 bases and the V segment lost 2 bases, leaving 3 bases of the junction unmatched. Germline V lookup: CDR1 MNHNY, CDR2 SVGAGI (reference sequence). CDR3 length: 14 residues. The CDR3 spells CASSYQRGPYEQYF. Written as DNA, the CDR3 is TGTGCCAGCAGTTACCAGCGGGGACCCTACGAGCAGTACTTC.

The chain carries TRBV27 and TRBJ2-1; D uncertain. Trimming cost V 5 bases and J 3 bases, with 11 bases left between them. Germline lookup yields CDR1 MNHEY and CDR2 SMNVEV (reference sequence). CDR3 size: 14 residues. The CDR3 is CASSPQRNYNEQFF. CDR3 DNA: TGTGCCAGCAGTCCCCAGAGGAACTACAATGAGCAGTTCTTC.

This chain joins TRBV7-2 and TRBJ2-1; D might be TRBD2 (6 bases). Germline V gene sequence: CDR1 SGHTA, CDR2 FQGNSA. The germline V and J ends were trimmed by 3 bases and 2 bases, with 8 bases remaining between them. The length of the CDR3 is 14 residues. The chain's CDR3 is CASSLPSAYNEQFF. The DNA for the CDR3 is TGTGCCAGCAGCTTGCCTAGCGCCTACAATGAGCAGTTCTTC.

Of note for this clone: Germline is not matched at one junction end, which may reflect a read error. The rearrangement joins TRBV11-2 to TRBJ2-3; tentative D call: TRBD2 (5 bases). CDR1 SGHAT and CDR2 FQNNGV come from the germline V gene. The CDR3 is made up of 14 amino acids. In nucleotides, the CDR3 is TGTGCCAGCAGCCTAGAGAGGGTCACAGATACGCAGTATTTT. This sequence encodes CASSLERVTDTQYF. The full variable domain, rest sourced from reference TRBV11-2 and TRBJ2-3, is EAGVAQSPRYKIIEKRQSVAFWCNPISGHATLYWYQQILGQGPKLLIQFQNNGVVDDSQLPKDRFSAERLKGVDSTLKIQPAKLEDSAVYLCASSLERVTDTQYFGPGTRLTVL.

This clone was observed once. The rearrangement uses TRBV4-2 and TRBJ1-1; no clear D gene. CDR3 length: 15 residues. The germline V and J ends were trimmed by 0 bases and 2 bases, with 10 bases remaining between them. CDR1 and CDR2 from the germline V gene are LGHNA and YNFKEQ. CDR3 residues: CASSQDSGVNTEAFF. CDR3 DNA: TGTGCCAGCAGCCAAGATTCGGGAGTTAACACTGAAGCTTTCTTT.

This sequence joins TRBV28 and TRBJ1-1; D perhaps matches TRBD1 (5 bases). Germline CDR1 is MDHEN and CDR2 is SYDVKM. Trimming pared 3 bases from V and 0 bases from J, leaving 8 bases between. The CDR3 has 14 amino acids. The CDR3 region has the DNA TGTGCCAGCAGTTTCCAGGGCCTGAACACTGAAGCTTTCTTT. Protein: CASSFQGLNTEAFF.

This chain joins TRBV5-6 and TRBJ2-7, with TRBD1 matching over 7 bases. The germline gives CDR1 SGHDT, CDR2 YYEEEE. V lost 3 bases and J lost 0; bases outside the gene matches: 3. This CDR3 comprises 14 residues. DNA for the CDR3: TGTGCCAGCAGCTACAGGGGCCGCTCCTACGAGCAGTACTTC. Protein product: CASSYRGRSYEQYF.

The chain uses TRBV29-1 and TRBJ2-3; TRBD2 aligns across 10 bases. The V gene end was trimmed by 3 bases and the J gene end by 0 bases; junction bases not matched to a gene: 3. The CDR3 has 15 residues. Germline CDR1 and CDR2: SQVTM and ANQGSEA. CDR3 bases: TGCAGCGTTGATGGAGCGGGAGGGAGCACAGATACGCAGTATTTT. Amino acids: CSVDGAGGSTDTQYF.

The CDR3 DNA is TGTGCCAGCAGTACAGGAGCCGGAAACACCATATATTTT. Translation: CASSTGAGNTIYF. V usage is TRBV27 and J usage is TRBJ1-3; D is possibly TRBD1 (5 bases). The CDR3 has 13 residues. Germline CDR1 is MNHEY and CDR2 is SMNVEV (reference sequence). V dropped 5 bases and J dropped 4 bases, with 9 bases sitting between them.

V gene TRBV28 combines with J gene TRBJ2-1; 8 bases are shared with TRBD2. V shed 8 bases, J shed 9 bases, and the junction held 9 bases outside the gene matches. Per the germline V gene, CDR1 is MDHEN and CDR2 is SYDVKM. This CDR3 has 13 residues. CDR3 nucleotide sequence: TGTGCCAGCCTCAGGGCGGGAGGACGTGAGCAGTTCTTC. This translates into CASLRAGGREQFF. Filled out from reference TRBV28 and TRBJ2-1, the complete variable domain reads DVKVTQSSRYLVKRTGEKVFLECVQDMDHENMFWYRQDPGLGLRLIYFSYDVKMKEKGDIPEGYSVSREKKERFSLILESASTNQTSMYLCASLRAGGREQFFGPGTRLTVL.

The chain couples TRBV5-4 to TRBJ2-7; 13 nucleotides agree with TRBD2. With 3 bases clipped from V and 4 bases from J, the junction kept 10 bases outside the gene matches. Germline CDR1 reads SGHNT; CDR2 reads YYREEE (reference sequence). This CDR3 is built from 17 residues. The CDR3 here is CASSSGLAGVSAYEQYF. The CDR3 DNA follows: TGTGCCAGCAGCTCCGGACTAGCGGGAGTCTCCGCGTACGAGCAGTACTTC.

The rearrangement joins TRBV7-8 to TRBJ2-2; TRBD2 might be the D (6 bases). The V end lost 4 bases, the J end lost 1 base, and 10 bases lay between the germline ends. CDR3 length: 15 amino acids. Germline V gene data show CDR1 as SGHVS and CDR2 as FQNEAQ. CDR3 amino acids: CASSYTSMNTGELFF. CDR3 coding DNA: TGTGCCAGCAGCTACACTAGCATGAACACCGGGGAGCTGTTTTTT. The complete variable domain, with remaining parts taken from reference TRBV7-8 and TRBJ2-2, reads GAGVSQSPRYKVAKRGQDVALRCDPISGHVSLFWYQQALGQGPEFLTYFQNEAQLDKSGLPSDRFFAERPEGSVSTLKIQRTQQEDSAVYLCASSYTSMNTGELFFGEGSRLTVL.

Remarks on this clone: The junction does not match germline at one end; this may be a read error. The chain has TRBV4-2 and TRBJ2-3, with 13 bases identical to TRBD2. Germline loops: CDR1 LGHNA, CDR2 YNFKEQ. The CDR3 covers 14 residues. The CDR3 DNA is TGTGCCAGCAGCCCTCCCGGGACTAGCGGGACCGCTGATTTT. Translating it yields CASSPPGTSGTADF.

The chain couples TRBV9 to TRBJ1-2; 9 nucleotides match TRBD1. Trimming at V came to 3 bases and at J to 6 bases, leaving 9 bases not matched to a gene. The CDR3 has 15 amino acids. In germline, CDR1 is SGDLS, CDR2 YYNGEE. CDR3 sequence: CASSDDLRQGDGYTF. The CDR3 bases are TGTGCCAGCAGCGACGACCTTAGACAGGGGGATGGCTACACCTTC.

V is TRBV7-2 and J is TRBJ2-7; 14 nucleotides line up with TRBD2. Germline CDR1 and CDR2: SGHTA and FQGNSA. This CDR3 comprises 14 residues. Trimming took 3 bases from V and 8 from J; bases not matched to a gene: 3. CDR3 sequence: CASSLGTSGSQQYF. The CDR3, as DNA: TGTGCCAGCAGCTTGGGGACTAGCGGGAGTCAGCAGTACTTC.

This rearrangement joins TRBV28 to TRBJ1-1; possibly TRBD1 for D (5 bases). Germline V gene data show CDR1 as MDHEN and CDR2 as SYDVKM. The length of the CDR3 is 15 residues. Deletions cut 4 bases from V and 1 base from J, with 13 bases between. As DNA, the CDR3 is TGTGCCAGCAGTTCTGGGGGGACCGGGAACACTGAAGCTTTCTTT. Protein product: CASSSGGTGNTEAFF.

This sequence joins TRBV18 and TRBJ2-1; TRBD2 matches 7 bases. V lost 0 bases to trimming and J lost 10 bases; unmatched junction nucleotides: 6. Germline V lookup: CDR1 KGHSH, CDR2 LQKENI. CDR3 size: 14 residues. For the CDR3, the DNA is TGTGCCAGCTCACCACCGACGGGGGGAGGGGAGCAGTTCTTC. Its translation is CASSPPTGGGEQFF.

The rearrangement joins TRBV4-2 to TRBJ1-2; possibly TRBD1 for D (5 bases). The CDR3 sequence is 14 residues long. The germline V and J ends were trimmed by 7 bases and 6 bases, with 18 bases remaining between them. Germline V gene sequence: CDR1 LGHNA, CDR2 YNFKEQ. CDR3 coding DNA: TGTGCCAGCACCAGCCGGCAGGGTAAGAATGGCTACACCTTC. Its protein is CASTSRQGKNGYTF.

The chain has TRBV18 and TRBJ2-5; 8 positions agree with TRBD2. Germline CDR1 reads KGHSH; CDR2 reads LQKENI. CDR3 length equals 15 residues. V shed 2 bases, J shed 2 bases, and the junction held 4 bases outside the gene matches. The CDR3 spells CASSPERERQETQYF. The DNA for the CDR3 is TGTGCCAGCTCACCAGAGCGGGAGAGGCAAGAGACCCAGTACTTC.